This T cell receptor (beta chain) is drawn from a study of OX40 agonist ivuxolimab in advanced cancers. Across the whole study: Patient treatment consisted of intravenous ivuxolimab administration every 2 weeks at 0.01 to 10 mg/kg. Hepatocellular carcinoma, melanoma, renal cell or head and neck cancer affected the dose-escalation patients.

Concerning this clone: Its antigen is unidentified.

Study-wide results and limits: Low levels of normalized T-cell clonal expansion also appeared in some nonresponders.

TCRdb's copy holds only in-frame clones and misses some; the assay was immunoSEQ multiplex PCR. Of roughly 60,000 clones listed, over 80% are singletons. The CDR3 is 16 residues long. V gave up 3 bases and J gave up 7 bases, with 16 bases separating them. Germline V lookup: CDR1 LNHDA, CDR2 SQIVND (reference sequence). Prior autoimmune disease or systemic immunosuppression barred patients. The origin of this receptor is an adult with an advanced solid tumor such as melanoma, head and neck, liver or kidney cancer. The chain has TRBV19 and TRBJ2-6; a possible D gene is TRBD2 (5 bases). The sequences come from CD4+ or CD8+ T cells sorted from blood, collected in a trial of the OX40 agonist ivuxolimab. CDR3 sequence (DNA): TGTGCCAGTAGTATGTACCCGGGGTATGGAGCCAACGTCCTGACTTTC. Translating it yields CASSMYPGYGANVLTF.